These 10 T cell receptor beta chains came from one sample sequenced in a study of blood T cells in healthy people across ages (dated by TCRdb to between 2015 and 2017). To prepare the library, 5' RACE was applied. These reads were obtained on an Illumina HiSeq 2500. A second roughly 6 to 12 cycle PCR used a sample-barcoded 5' primer and a J-beta primer mix. Using fastp trimming at Q25 and MiXCR clonotype assembly, TCRdb reanalyzed the public sequencing data and kept in-frame beta chains. Each entry merges the rows of one CDR3 protein and shows their most common DNA and genes. Recorded for this sample are approximately 780,000 distinct CDR3 sequences; 20% to 30% of them occurred a single time. The ten top clones hold 3% of the sample. The same sample was also used in a study of T cells of mothers and their children.

The sample comprised blood. These receptors were collected from a boy aged 10-17 years in good health.

The chain recombines TRBV5-1 with TRBJ2-7, with 10 bases that match TRBD2. The germline V gene has CDR1 SGHRS and CDR2 YFSETQ. Losses at the gene ends were 0 bases for V and 1 base for J; bases not matched to a gene: 13. This CDR3 has 19 amino acids. CDR3 in amino acids: CASSLGPQRLAGVSYEQYF. In nucleotides, the CDR3 is TGCGCCAGCAGCTTGGGGCCACAACGGCTAGCGGGAGTATCCTACGAGCAGTACTTC.

The genes are TRBV7-6 and TRBJ2-1; 10 bases are a match to TRBD1. The ends lost 4 bases at V and 7 bases at J; junction bases unmatched: 7. Looked up from germline, CDR1 is SGHVS and CDR2 is FNYEAQ. The CDR3 totals 15 residues. DNA for the CDR3: TGTGCCAGCAGCTCCCGCAGACAGGGGGCAAATGAGCAGTTCTTC. Its protein product is CASSSRRQGANEQFF.

The chain joins TRBV20-1 to TRBJ2-2; either TRBD1 or TRBD2 may fit D (5 bases each). V was shortened by 5 bases and J by 0 bases, with 10 bases between the two germline ends. Germline V gene lookup returns CDR1 DFQATT and CDR2 SNEGSKA (reference sequence). This CDR3 contains 14 residues. CDR3 nucleotide sequence: TGCAGTGCTTTCGGGACGCCGAACACCGGGGAGCTGTTTTTT. Translating gives CSAFGTPNTGELFF.

V is TRBV2 and J is TRBJ2-1; 7 nucleotides match TRBD1. The junction had 8 bases not matched to a gene; V was cut back by 8 bases and J by 4 bases. From germline, CDR1 is SNHLY and CDR2 FYNNEI. CDR3 length: 14 amino acids. CDR3 sequence (DNA): TGTGCCAGCGTAGAACAGGGGCGATACAATGAGCAGTTCTTC. It translates to CASVEQGRYNEQFF.

The V call is TRBV9, the J call TRBJ2-5, with D possibly TRBD1 on 6 matching bases. V lost 4 bases, J lost 2 bases, and 18 bases lay in between. CDR3 length: 16 amino acids. In germline, CDR1 is SGDLS, CDR2 YYNGEE. CDR3 region: CASSRQQGWKQETQYF. In nucleotides, the CDR3 is TGTGCCAGCAGCCGTCAACAGGGTTGGAAGCAAGAGACCCAGTACTTC.

The V gene is TRBV5-5, the J gene TRBJ2-5; maybe TRBD1 (6 bases). This CDR3 region has 13 residues. Trimming removed 4 bases at V and 3 bases at J, with 10 bases between. Germline V gene data show CDR1 as SGHKS and CDR2 as YYEKEE (reference sequence). The CDR3 nucleotides read TGTGCCAGCAGCGTCCCAGGGGAAGAGACCCAGTACTTC. It translates to CASSVPGEETQYF.

This clonotype was picked up a small number of times. As DNA, the CDR3 is TGTGCCAGCAGCCAAGTAGCGAGTAGGGACGAGCAGTACTTC. This encodes CASSQVASRDEQYF. The rearrangement uses TRBV4-2 and TRBJ2-7; possibly TRBD2 for D (5 bases). The CDR3 is made up of 14 amino acids. Trimming shortened V by 1 base and J by 5 bases, and 12 bases separated the two germline ends. Germline V lookup: CDR1 LGHNA, CDR2 YNFKEQ.

The chain uses TRBV5-1 and TRBJ2-5; 7 bases are shared with TRBD2. The CDR3 contains 14 residues. Germline V gene lookup returns CDR1 SGHRS and CDR2 YFSETQ. Losses at the gene ends were 4 bases for V and 5 bases for J; bases not matched to a gene: 8. The CDR3 reads CASSDTSAGETQYF. The DNA for the CDR3 is TGCGCCAGCAGCGACACTAGCGCGGGGGAGACCCAGTACTTC.

This rearrangement joins TRBV11-2 to TRBJ2-7; D is unclear. The CDR3 totals 13 residues. CDR1 SGHAT and CDR2 FQNNGV come from the germline V gene. Trimming removed 2 bases at V and 3 bases at J, with 8 bases between. CDR3 protein: CASSLSQNYEQYF. CDR3 DNA: TGTGCCAGCAGCTTAAGCCAGAACTACGAGCAGTACTTC.

The CDR3 coding sequence is TGTGCCATCGGTCGCGGGGCGGAGAACTCTGGAAACACCATATATTTT. Amino acids: CAIGRGAENSGNTIYF. The chain is built from TRBV10-3 and TRBJ1-3, with D tentatively TRBD1 (5 bases). Trimming cost V 8 bases and J 0 bases, with 17 bases left between them. Germline V gives CDR1 ENHRY, CDR2 SYGVKD. CDR3 length: 16 residues.